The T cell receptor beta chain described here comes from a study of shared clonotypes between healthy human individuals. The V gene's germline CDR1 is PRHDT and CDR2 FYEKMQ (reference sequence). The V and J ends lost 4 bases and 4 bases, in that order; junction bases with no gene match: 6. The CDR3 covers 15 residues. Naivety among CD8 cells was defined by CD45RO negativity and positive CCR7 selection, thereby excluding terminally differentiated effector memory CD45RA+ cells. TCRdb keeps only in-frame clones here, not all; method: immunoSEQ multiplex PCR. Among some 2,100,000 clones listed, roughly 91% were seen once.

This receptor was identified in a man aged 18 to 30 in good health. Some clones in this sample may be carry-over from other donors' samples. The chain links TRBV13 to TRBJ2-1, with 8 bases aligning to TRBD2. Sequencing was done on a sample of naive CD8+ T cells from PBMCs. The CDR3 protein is CASSYSGTFYNEQFF. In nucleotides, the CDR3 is TGTGCCAGCAGCTATAGCGGGACTTTTTACAATGAGCAGTTCTTC. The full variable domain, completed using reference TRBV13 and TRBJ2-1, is AAGVIQSPRHLIKEKRETATLKCYPIPRHDTVYWYQQGPGQDPQFLISFYEKMQSDKGSIPDRFSAQQFSDYHSELNMSSLELGDSALYFCASSYSGTFYNEQFFGPGTRLTVL.